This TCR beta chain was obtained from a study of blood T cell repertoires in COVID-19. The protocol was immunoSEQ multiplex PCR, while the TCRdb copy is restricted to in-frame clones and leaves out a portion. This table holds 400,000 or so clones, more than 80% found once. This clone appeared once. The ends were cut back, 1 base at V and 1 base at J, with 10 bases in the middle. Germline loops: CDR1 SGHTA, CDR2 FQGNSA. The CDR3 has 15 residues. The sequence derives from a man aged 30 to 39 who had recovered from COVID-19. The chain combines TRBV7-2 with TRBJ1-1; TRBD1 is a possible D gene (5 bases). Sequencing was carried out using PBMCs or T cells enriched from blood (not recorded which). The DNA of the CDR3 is TGTGCCAGCAGCTTAGATCGGCAGGGGAACACTGAAGCTTTCTTT. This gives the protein CASSLDRQGNTEAFF.